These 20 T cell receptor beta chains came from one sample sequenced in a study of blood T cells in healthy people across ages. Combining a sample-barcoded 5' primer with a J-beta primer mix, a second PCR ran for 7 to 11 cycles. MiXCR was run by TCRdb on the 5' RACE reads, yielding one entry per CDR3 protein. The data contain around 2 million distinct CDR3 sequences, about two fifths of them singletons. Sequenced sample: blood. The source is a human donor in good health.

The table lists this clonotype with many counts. The CDR3 reads CSELAFDTQYF. In DNA, the CDR3 is TGCAGCGAACTCGCGTTTGATACGCAGTATTTT. The gene calls are TRBV20-1 and TRBJ2-3; D is unclear. Per the germline V gene, CDR1 is DFQATT and CDR2 is SNEGSKA (reference sequence). The CDR3 has 11 amino acids.

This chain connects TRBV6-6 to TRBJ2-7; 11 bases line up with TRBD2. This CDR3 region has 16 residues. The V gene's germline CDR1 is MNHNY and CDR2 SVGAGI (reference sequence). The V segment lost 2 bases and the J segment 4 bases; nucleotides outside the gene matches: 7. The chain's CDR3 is CASSYEVTSGGYEQYF. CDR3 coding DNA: TGTGCCAGCAGTTACGAGGTTACTAGCGGGGGTTACGAGCAGTACTTC.

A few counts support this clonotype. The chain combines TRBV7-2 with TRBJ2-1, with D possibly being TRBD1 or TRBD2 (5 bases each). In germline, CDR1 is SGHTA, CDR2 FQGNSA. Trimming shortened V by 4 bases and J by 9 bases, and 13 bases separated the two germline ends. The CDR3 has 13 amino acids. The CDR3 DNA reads TGTGCCAGCAGCTCGGAGATGGGGGTTGAGCAGTTCTTC. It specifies CASSSEMGVEQFF.

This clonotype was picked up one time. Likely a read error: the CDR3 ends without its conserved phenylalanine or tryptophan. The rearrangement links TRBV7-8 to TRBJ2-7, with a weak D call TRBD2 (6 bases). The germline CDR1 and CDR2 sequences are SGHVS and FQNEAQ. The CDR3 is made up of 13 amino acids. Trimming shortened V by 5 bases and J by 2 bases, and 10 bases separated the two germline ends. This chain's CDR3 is CASSRRGTYEQYY. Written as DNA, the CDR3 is TGTGCCAGCAGCCGCCGGGGGACCTACGAGCAGTACTAC.

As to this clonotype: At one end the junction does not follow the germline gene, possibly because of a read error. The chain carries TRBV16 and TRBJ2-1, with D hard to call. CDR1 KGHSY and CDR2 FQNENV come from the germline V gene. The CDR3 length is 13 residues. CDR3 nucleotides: TGTACCAGCAGCCAATCGCTGGGCAGTCCCCAGTTCTTC. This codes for CTSSQSLGSPQFF.

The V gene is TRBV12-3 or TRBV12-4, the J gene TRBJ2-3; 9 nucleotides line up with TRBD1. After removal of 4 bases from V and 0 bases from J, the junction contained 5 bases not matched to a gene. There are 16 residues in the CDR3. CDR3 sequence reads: CASSSRTGESTDTQYF. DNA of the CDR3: TGTGCCAGCAGTTCCCGGACAGGGGAGAGCACAGATACGCAGTATTTT.

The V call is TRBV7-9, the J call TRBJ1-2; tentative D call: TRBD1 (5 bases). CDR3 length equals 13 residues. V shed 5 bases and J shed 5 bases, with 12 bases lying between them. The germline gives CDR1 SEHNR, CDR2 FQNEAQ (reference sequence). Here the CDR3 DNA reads TGTGCCAGCAGCCCCCATCAGGGATATGGCTACACCTTC. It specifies CASSPHQGYGYTF.

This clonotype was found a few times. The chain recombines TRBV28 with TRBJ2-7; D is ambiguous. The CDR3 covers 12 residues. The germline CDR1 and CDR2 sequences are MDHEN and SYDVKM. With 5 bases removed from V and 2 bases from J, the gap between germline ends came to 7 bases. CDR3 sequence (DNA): TGTGCCAGCAGTCCCGCCCCCTACGAGCAGTACTTC. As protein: CASSPAPYEQYF.

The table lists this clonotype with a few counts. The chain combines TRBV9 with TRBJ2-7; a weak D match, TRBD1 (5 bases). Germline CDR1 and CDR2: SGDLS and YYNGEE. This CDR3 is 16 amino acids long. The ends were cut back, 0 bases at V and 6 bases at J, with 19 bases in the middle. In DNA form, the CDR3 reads TGTGCCAGCAGCGTAGGGGGCGGACCTTTTGATCCCGAGCAGTACTTC. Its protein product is CASSVGGGPFDPEQYF.

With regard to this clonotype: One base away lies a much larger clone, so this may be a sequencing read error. The CDR3 is CASSHGLAGANNEQFF. The CDR3 DNA is TGCGCCAGCAGCCACGGACTAGCGGGGGCCAACAATGAGCAGTTCTTC. This chain links TRBV5-1 with TRBJ2-1, with 13 bases lining up with TRBD2. The CDR3 is 16 residues long. V lost 4 bases, J lost 5 bases, and 6 bases stayed unmatched. From germline, CDR1 is SGHRS and CDR2 YFSETQ.

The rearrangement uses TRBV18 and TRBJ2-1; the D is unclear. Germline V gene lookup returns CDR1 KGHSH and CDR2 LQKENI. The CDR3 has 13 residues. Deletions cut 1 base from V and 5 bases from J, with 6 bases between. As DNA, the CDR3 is TGTGCCAGCTCACCACAAGCCAACAATGAGCAGTTCTTC. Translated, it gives CASSPQANNEQFF.

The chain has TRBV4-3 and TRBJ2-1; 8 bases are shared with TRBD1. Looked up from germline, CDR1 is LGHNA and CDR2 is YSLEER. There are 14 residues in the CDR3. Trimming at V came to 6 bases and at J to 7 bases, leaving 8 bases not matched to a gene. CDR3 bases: TGCGCCAGCAGTCCCGGGACAGGCCCTAATGAGCAGTTCTTC. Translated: CASSPGTGPNEQFF.

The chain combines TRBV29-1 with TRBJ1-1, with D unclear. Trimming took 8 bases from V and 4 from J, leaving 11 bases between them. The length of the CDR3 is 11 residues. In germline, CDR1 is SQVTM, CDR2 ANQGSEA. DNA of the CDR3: TGCAGCTCGGGGATGCGCACTGAAGCTTTCTTT. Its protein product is CSSGMRTEAFF.

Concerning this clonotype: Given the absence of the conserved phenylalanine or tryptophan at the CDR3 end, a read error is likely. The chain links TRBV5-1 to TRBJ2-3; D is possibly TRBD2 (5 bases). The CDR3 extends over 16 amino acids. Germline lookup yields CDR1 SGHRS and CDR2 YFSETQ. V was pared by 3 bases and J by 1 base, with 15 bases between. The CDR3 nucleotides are TGCGCCAGCAGCTCGATTGATCCTAGCCGCACAGATACGCAGTATTGT. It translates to CASSSIDPSRTDTQYC.

In DNA, the CDR3 is TGTGCCAGCAGTTCGGACAGGGGCCGACACGAGCAGTACTTC. It yields the protein CASSSDRGRHEQYF. This rearrangement joins TRBV12-3 or TRBV12-4 to TRBJ2-4; 9 nucleotides agree with TRBD1. The better agreement between TRBJ2-7 and the DNA end casts doubt on the J call. The CDR3 is 14 amino acids.

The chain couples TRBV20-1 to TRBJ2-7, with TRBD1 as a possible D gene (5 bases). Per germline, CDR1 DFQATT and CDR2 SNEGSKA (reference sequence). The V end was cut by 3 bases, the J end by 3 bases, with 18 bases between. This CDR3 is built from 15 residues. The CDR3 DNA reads TGCAGTGCTAGGGATTCCAGGGTGGGCGACTACGAGCAGTACTTC. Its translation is CSARDSRVGDYEQYF.

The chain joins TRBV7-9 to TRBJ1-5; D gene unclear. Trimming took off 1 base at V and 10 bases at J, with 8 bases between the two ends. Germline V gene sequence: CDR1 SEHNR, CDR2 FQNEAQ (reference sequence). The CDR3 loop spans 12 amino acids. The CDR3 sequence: CASSLGDKPQHF. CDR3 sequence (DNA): TGTGCCAGCAGCTTAGGTGACAAACCCCAGCATTTT. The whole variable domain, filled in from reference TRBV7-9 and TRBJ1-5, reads DTGVSQNPRHKITKRGQNVTFRCDPISEHNRLYWYRQTLGQGPEFLTYFQNEAQLEKSRLLSDRFSAERPKGSFSTLEIQRTEQGDSAMYLCASSLGDKPQHFGDGTRLSIL.

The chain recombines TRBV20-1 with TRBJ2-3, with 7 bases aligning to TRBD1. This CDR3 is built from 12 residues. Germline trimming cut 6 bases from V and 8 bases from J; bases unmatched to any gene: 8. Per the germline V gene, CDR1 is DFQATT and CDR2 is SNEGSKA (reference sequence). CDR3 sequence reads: CSARQGAGTQYF. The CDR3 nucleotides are TGCAGTGCAAGACAGGGAGCAGGTACGCAGTATTTT.

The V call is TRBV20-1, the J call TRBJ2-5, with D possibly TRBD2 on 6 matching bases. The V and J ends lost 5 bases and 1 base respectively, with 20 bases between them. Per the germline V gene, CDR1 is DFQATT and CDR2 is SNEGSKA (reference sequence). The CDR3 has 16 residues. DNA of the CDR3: TGCAGTGCTCGACTAGACATAGGGGCCCTCCAAGAGACCCAGTACTTC. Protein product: CSARLDIGALQETQYF.

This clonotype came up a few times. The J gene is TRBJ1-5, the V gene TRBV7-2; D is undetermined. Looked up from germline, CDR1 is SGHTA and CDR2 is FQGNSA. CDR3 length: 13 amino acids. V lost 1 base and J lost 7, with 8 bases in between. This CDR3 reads CASSLDLVQPQHF. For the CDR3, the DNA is TGTGCCAGCAGCTTAGATCTGGTACAGCCCCAGCATTTT.